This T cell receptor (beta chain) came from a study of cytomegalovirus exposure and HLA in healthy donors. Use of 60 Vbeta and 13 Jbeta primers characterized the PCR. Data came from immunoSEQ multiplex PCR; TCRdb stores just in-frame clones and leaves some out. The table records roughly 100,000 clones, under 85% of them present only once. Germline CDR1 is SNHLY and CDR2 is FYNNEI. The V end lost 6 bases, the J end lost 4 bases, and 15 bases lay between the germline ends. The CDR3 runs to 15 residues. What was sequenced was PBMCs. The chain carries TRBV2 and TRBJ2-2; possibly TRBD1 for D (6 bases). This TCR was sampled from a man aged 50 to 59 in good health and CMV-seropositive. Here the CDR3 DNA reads TGTGCCAGCAGGGTGCTAGGGGGACGCACCGGGGAGCTGTTTTTT. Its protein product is CASRVLGGRTGELFF.